This is a list of T cell receptor beta chains from one sample in a study of cytomegalovirus exposure and HLA in healthy donors. The repertoire was sequenced with immunoSEQ multiplex PCR; TCRdb's copy has only in-frame clones and lacks some. Among around 130,000 clones, 77% were seen once, and the ten largest hold 4.5% to 6%. The sequenced sample was PBMCs. The source of these receptors is a young man in good health and CMV-seropositive. Each CDR3 is given with its conserved first and last residue. D genes are given only for firm matches. Clone size is given for some rows only: seen once, a few or many times, or a class if the clone is expanded.

size	V	D	J	CDR3	DNA
-	TRBV7-9	-	TRBJ1-4	CASSSPTGVETNEKLFF	TGTGCCAGCAGCTCCCCGACCGGAGTCGAAACTAATGAAAAACTGTTTTTT
-	TRBV6-6	-	TRBJ2-1	CASRAEDSGQFF	TGTGCCAGCAGAGCCGAGGACTCGGGCCAGTTCTTC
-	TRBV19	-	TRBJ1-5	CASSSFGNQPQHF	TGTGCCAGTAGTAGCTTCGGGAATCAGCCCCAGCATTTT
-	TRBV5-8	-	TRBJ2-1	CASSLAGSPYNEQFF	TGTGCCAGCAGCTTGGCTGGGAGCCCCTACAATGAGCAGTTCTTC
-	TRBV7-3	TRBD2	TRBJ2-2	CASSLMAGVGSGELFF	TGTGCCAGCAGCTTAATGGCGGGAGTGGGGTCCGGGGAGCTGTTTTTT
-	TRBV6-5	TRBD1	TRBJ1-2	CASSSGTGTYGYTF	TGTGCCAGCAGTTCCGGGACAGGAACCTATGGCTACACCTTC
-	TRBV5-1	-	TRBJ1-6	CASSLGFRDIQRNNSPLHF	TGCGCCAGCAGCTTGGGATTCCGGGACATCCAACGGAATAATTCACCCCTCCACTTT
once	TRBV9	-	TRBJ2-7	CASSKGTLYEQYF	TGTGCCAGCAGCAAAGGGACTCTCTACGAGCAGTACTTC
-	TRBV14	TRBD1	TRBJ1-3	CASSQEQGYGNTIYF	TGTGCCAGCAGCCAAGAACAGGGGTACGGAAACACCATATATTTT
once	TRBV5-1	-	TRBJ2-2	CASSYSGHNTGELFF	TGCGCCAGCAGCTACTCGGGACACAACACCGGGGAGCTGTTTTTT
-	TRBV6-5	-	TRBJ1-5	CASSYNGVVSNQPQHF	TGTGCCAGCAGTTATAACGGTGTAGTCAGCAATCAGCCCCAGCATTTT
-	TRBV7-3	TRBD2	TRBJ2-4	CASSFLRLAGVGTKNIQYF	TGTGCCAGCAGCTTCTTACGACTAGCGGGAGTCGGAACCAAAAACATTCAGTACTTC
-	TRBV5-4	TRBD2	TRBJ2-4	CASSWIPGLPLDIQYF	TGTGCCAGCAGCTGGATCCCGGGACTACCGTTGGACATTCAGTACTTC
-	TRBV19	TRBD2	TRBJ2-6	CASTLGLAGASGANGLTF	TGTGCCAGTACCTTGGGACTAGCGGGAGCCTCTGGGGCCAACGGCCTGACTTTC
-	TRBV2	TRBD2	TRBJ2-1	CASTRSGLDATSGYNEQFF	TGTGCCAGCACCAGAAGCGGATTGGACGCGACTAGCGGTTACAATGAGCAGTTCTTC
-	TRBV6-5	-	TRBJ2-6	CASSYSWSPGANGLTF	TGTGCCAGCAGTTATAGCTGGAGTCCTGGGGCCAACGGCCTGACTTTC
-	TRBV6-5	-	TRBJ1-1	CASRGAGDTEAFF	TGTGCCAGCAGGGGGGCGGGCGACACTGAAGCTTTCTTT
-	TRBV6-5	-	TRBJ1-3	CASSYTGAGNTIYF	TGTGCCAGCAGTTACACCGGAGCTGGAAACACCATATATTTT
-	TRBV30	TRBD1	TRBJ2-1	CAWNRDRGYNEQFF	TGTGCCTGGAACCGGGACAGGGGTTACAATGAGCAGTTCTTC
-	TRBV28	-	TRBJ2-5	CASSLQQGLNF	TGTGCCAGCAGTTTACAGCAGGGCCTCAACTTC
-	TRBV5-4	-	TRBJ1-1	CASSSGGGRDTEAFF	TGTGCCAGCAGCTCGGGGGGAGGTCGGGACACTGAAGCTTTCTTT
-	TRBV7-9	-	TRBJ1-3	CASSFRERAGNTIYF	TGTGCCAGCAGTTTCCGGGAGAGGGCTGGAAACACCATATATTTT
once	TRBV5-1	TRBD1	TRBJ2-2	CASRSDRGMNTGELFF	TGCGCCAGCAGATCGGACAGGGGGATGAACACCGGGGAGCTGTTTTTT
-	TRBV27	TRBD2	TRBJ2-7	CASSSGLAGTYEQYF	TGTGCCAGCAGTTCGGGACTAGCGGGGACCTACGAGCAGTACTTC
-	TRBV6-6	TRBD1	TRBJ1-6	CASSSEGTVYSPLHF	TGTGCCAGCAGCTCCGAGGGGACAGTTTATTCACCCCTCCACTTT
-	TRBV11-2	-	TRBJ1-1	CASSLSRANTEAFF	TGTGCCAGCAGCTTATCGAGGGCCAACACTGAAGCTTTCTTT
-	TRBV5-1	TRBD1	TRBJ1-1	CASSVGQAAEAFF	TGCGCCAGCAGCGTTGGACAGGCAGCTGAAGCTTTCTTT
-	TRBV5-1	TRBD2	TRBJ2-1	CASSRKRTSGNNEQFF	TGCGCCAGCAGCCGGAAACGGACTAGCGGGAACAATGAGCAGTTCTTC
-	TRBV5-4	-	TRBJ2-2	CASSQYLGAGGELFF	TGTGCCAGCAGCCAGTATCTAGGGGCCGGCGGGGAGCTGTTTTTT
few	TRBV15	TRBD1	TRBJ1-5	CATNPRGDLNQPQHF	TGTGCCACCAACCCCAGGGGGGATCTCAATCAGCCCCAGCATTTT
-	TRBV2	TRBD1	TRBJ2-1	CASSQRTGSWNEQFF	TGTGCCAGCAGTCAGAGGACAGGCTCGTGGAATGAGCAGTTCTTC
-	TRBV5-1	-	TRBJ1-3	CASSPIPQSTDSSGNTIYF	TGCGCCAGCAGCCCCATCCCCCAGTCGACGGACAGCTCTGGAAACACCATATATTTT
few	TRBV5-1	TRBD1	TRBJ1-4	CASRGQGRLTGYSNEKLFF	TGCGCCAGCAGAGGACAGGGGAGGTTAACGGGCTATTCTAATGAAAAACTGTTTTTT
-	TRBV5-6	-	TRBJ1-1	CASSPAVNTEAFF	TGTGCCAGCAGCCCTGCAGTGAACACTGAAGCTTTCTTT
once	TRBV28	TRBD1	TRBJ1-3	CASSHRAGGGNTIYF	TGTGCCAGCAGCCACCGGGCAGGGGGTGGAAACACCATATATTTT
-	TRBV2	-	TRBJ1-1	CASRTDSNTEAFF	TGTGCCAGCCGGACAGACTCGAACACTGAAGCTTTCTTT
-	TRBV27	TRBD2	TRBJ2-3	CASSSGRVTDTQYF	TGTGCCAGCAGTTCCGGGAGGGTAACAGATACGCAGTATTTT
-	TRBV15	TRBD1	TRBJ1-1	CATSGRQGGTAEAFF	TGTGCCACCAGCGGGAGACAGGGCGGAACAGCCGAAGCTTTCTTT
once	TRBV13	-	TRBJ1-1	CASSSHEAFF	TGTGCCAGCAGCTCACACGAAGCTTTCTTT
-	TRBV6-5	-	TRBJ2-7	CASSVRAYEQYF	TGTGCCAGCAGTGTGCGGGCCTACGAGCAGTACTTC
-	TRBV28	-	TRBJ1-1	CASSLMGRVGRSSTEAFF	TGTGCCAGCAGTTTAATGGGTAGGGTCGGGAGGTCGTCCACTGAAGCTTTCTTT
medium-sized	TRBV27	-	TRBJ2-7	CASTSPKAGTYEQYF	TGTGCCAGCACCTCCCCCAAAGCAGGAACCTACGAGCAGTACTTC
-	TRBV6-5	-	TRBJ2-2	CASSRSGELFF	TGTGCCAGCAGTCGTTCCGGGGAGCTGTTTTTT
few	TRBV18	TRBD1	TRBJ1-5	CASSPRGQGVQPQHF	TGTGCCAGCTCACCCCGAGGACAGGGGGTTCAGCCCCAGCATTTT
-	TRBV19	TRBD1	TRBJ2-2	CASNFDRADTGELFF	TGTGCCAGTAATTTCGACAGGGCGGACACCGGGGAGCTGTTTTTT
few	TRBV19	-	TRBJ1-5	CASSTGVGNQPQHF	TGTGCCAGTAGTACAGGTGTAGGCAATCAGCCCCAGCATTTT
-	TRBV7-6	TRBD2	TRBJ2-1	CASSLGGGRVANEQFF	TGTGCCAGCAGCTTGGGGGGAGGGCGAGTGGCAAATGAGCAGTTCTTC
-	TRBV10-3	TRBD2	TRBJ2-7	CAIRGTSGITYEQYF	TGTGCCATCAGAGGGACTAGCGGGATTACCTACGAGCAGTACTTC
-	TRBV28	TRBD1	TRBJ1-3	CASSLGTGGSSGNTIYF	TGTGCCAGCAGTTTAGGGACAGGGGGCTCCTCTGGAAACACCATATATTTT
once	TRBV13	-	TRBJ2-5	CASSLGAGPQETQYF	TGTGCCAGCAGCTTAGGAGCAGGTCCTCAAGAGACCCAGTACTTC
-	TRBV30	-	TRBJ2-5	CAWSVTRGLRETQYF	TGTGCCTGGAGTGTCACCCGAGGGCTCAGAGAGACCCAGTACTTC
once	TRBV6-5	-	TRBJ2-7	CASGGRGLKGEQYF	TGTGCCAGTGGCGGAAGGGGCTTAAAAGGCGAGCAGTACTTC
-	TRBV10-2	TRBD1	TRBJ2-7	CASSERFGQGLYEQYF	TGCGCCAGCAGTGAACGGTTCGGACAGGGTCTCTACGAGCAGTACTTC
-	TRBV27	-	TRBJ1-1	CASSLRGWSTEAFF	TGTGCCAGCAGTTTAAGGGGATGGAGCACTGAAGCTTTCTTT
-	TRBV18	-	TRBJ2-7	CASSPLAAGGEQYF	TGTGCCAGCTCACCACTAGCGGCAGGGGGCGAGCAGTACTTC
once	TRBV19	-	TRBJ1-5	CASSMRGYGNQPQHF	TGTGCCAGTAGTATGAGAGGTTACGGCAATCAGCCCCAGCATTTT
-	TRBV19	TRBD1	TRBJ2-7	CASSIQGSSYEQYF	TGTGCCAGTAGCATACAGGGGAGTTCCTACGAGCAGTACTTC
-	TRBV5-1	TRBD1	TRBJ1-3	CASSTGQGNTIYF	TGCGCCAGCAGCACGGGACAGGGAAACACCATATATTTT
-	TRBV18	-	TRBJ2-2	CASSPQQGAGELFF	TGTGCCAGCTCACCACAACAGGGTGCCGGGGAGCTGTTTTTT